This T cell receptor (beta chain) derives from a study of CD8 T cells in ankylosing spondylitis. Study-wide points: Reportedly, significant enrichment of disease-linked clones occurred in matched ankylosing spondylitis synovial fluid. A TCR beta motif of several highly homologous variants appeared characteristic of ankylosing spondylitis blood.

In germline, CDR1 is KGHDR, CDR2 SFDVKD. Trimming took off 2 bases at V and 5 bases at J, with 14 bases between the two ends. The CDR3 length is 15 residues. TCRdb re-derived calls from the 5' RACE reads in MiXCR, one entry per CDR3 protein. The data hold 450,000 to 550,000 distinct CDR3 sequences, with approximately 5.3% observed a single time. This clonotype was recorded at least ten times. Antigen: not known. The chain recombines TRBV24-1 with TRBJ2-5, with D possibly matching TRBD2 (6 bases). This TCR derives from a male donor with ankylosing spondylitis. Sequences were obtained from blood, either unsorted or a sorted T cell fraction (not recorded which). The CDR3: CATSDSGGAGETQYF. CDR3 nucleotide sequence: TGTGCCACCAGTGATTCAGGCGGGGCGGGGGAGACCCAGTACTTC.